These 27 T cell receptor beta chains were all obtained from the same sample, sequenced in a study of T cells after posttransplantation cyclophosphamide. Clones were read by immunoSEQ multiplex PCR, and TCRdb kept only the in-frame ones, dropping some. The table lists over 45,000 clones, with no singletons. Sequences were obtained from PBMCs. The receptors here all came from a man aged 40-49 years in good health, CMV-negative, and a related stem cell transplant donor.

This clone was recorded at least ten times. This chain joins TRBV12-5 and TRBJ2-1; D possibly corresponds to TRBD1 (6 bases). Germline loops: CDR1 LGHNT, CDR2 FRNRAP. The V gene lost 8 bases and the J gene lost 0 bases, with 14 bases spanning the gap. The CDR3 has 15 residues. CDR3 coding DNA: TGTGCTAGTTCAATCGACAGGAGCTCCTACAATGAGCAGTTCTTC. It yields the protein CASSIDRSSYNEQFF.

There are many counts of this clone. The genes are TRBV11-2 and TRBJ1-2, with D uncertain. The germline V and J ends were trimmed by 7 bases and 6 bases, with 18 bases remaining between them. The CDR3 loop spans 14 amino acids. The germline V gene has CDR1 SGHAT and CDR2 FQNNGV. CDR3 protein: CASTVGRQQHGYTF. The DNA for the CDR3 is TGTGCCAGCACCGTGGGGAGGCAACAACATGGCTACACCTTC.

This clone was recorded many times. J is TRBJ2-3 and V is TRBV6-5, with a possible D match to TRBD1 (6 bases). The CDR3 sequence is 15 residues long. Germline V gene lookup returns CDR1 MNHEY and CDR2 SVGAGI. Trimming removed 8 bases from V and 1 base from J, with 16 bases in between. CDR3: CASRLQGRGTDTQYF. CDR3 sequence (DNA): TGTGCCAGCCGTCTACAGGGTCGGGGCACAGATACGCAGTATTTT.

This clone was seen at least ten times. V is TRBV18 and J is TRBJ2-1, with 13 bases aligning to TRBD2. Trimming at V came to 0 bases and at J to 0 bases, leaving 20 bases not matched to a gene. CDR1 and CDR2 from the germline V gene are KGHSH and LQKENI. This CDR3 comprises 24 residues. The CDR3 DNA follows: TGTGCCAGCTCACCACCGGTCGATCTGGAGGGACTAGCGGGATCCTTGAGCTCCTACAATGAGCAGTTCTTC. It encodes CASSPPVDLEGLAGSLSSYNEQFF.

This clone was found many times. The rearrangement joins TRBV7-9 to TRBJ2-6; 12 nucleotides match TRBD2. The V segment lost 4 bases and the J segment 2 bases; nucleotides outside the gene matches: 6. CDR3 length: 18 residues. The V gene's germline CDR1 is SEHNR and CDR2 FQNEAQ (reference sequence). CDR3 loop: CASSSRLAGAPGANVLTF. Here the CDR3 DNA reads TGTGCCAGCAGCTCGAGACTAGCGGGAGCTCCTGGGGCCAACGTCCTGACTTTC.

This clone was seen repeatedly, ten times or more. This chain connects TRBV7-9 to TRBJ2-3, with 11 positions matching TRBD2. Looked up from germline, CDR1 is SEHNR and CDR2 is FQNEAQ (reference sequence). V lost 5 bases, J lost 5 bases, and 12 bases stayed unmatched. CDR3 size: 17 residues. CDR3 sequence: CASSAGGSGRARDTQYF. In nucleotides, the CDR3 is TGTGCCAGCAGCGCAGGGGGTAGCGGGAGGGCTCGAGATACGCAGTATTTT.

The table lists this clone with many counts. The J gene is TRBJ2-7, the V gene TRBV15; 10 bases match TRBD2. The CDR3 extends over 16 amino acids. V was pared by 5 bases and J by 3 bases, with 10 bases of the junction left unmatched. From germline, CDR1 is LNHNV and CDR2 YYDKDF (reference sequence). Here the CDR3 reads CATSGFRLAGNYEQYF. For the CDR3, the DNA is TGTGCCACCAGCGGCTTCAGACTAGCGGGTAACTACGAGCAGTACTTC.

This clone was observed at least ten times. The rearrangement links TRBV4-1 to TRBJ1-5; possibly TRBD1 for D (5 bases). The CDR3 loop spans 15 amino acids. Germline CDR1 is MGHRA and CDR2 is YSYEKL. With 4 bases removed from V and 4 bases from J, the gap between germline ends came to 14 bases. The CDR3 region has the DNA TGCGCCAGCAGCCCAAGGGTGGGGGGGAATCAGCCCCAGCATTTT. This gives the protein CASSPRVGGNQPQHF.

This clone was found many times. The J gene is TRBJ1-5, the V gene TRBV10-3, with TRBD1 matching over 8 bases. The length of the CDR3 is 15 residues. Trimming took 2 bases from V and 7 from J; bases not matched to a gene: 7. CDR1 ENHRY and CDR2 SYGVKD come from the germline V gene. The CDR3 protein is CAISEGRGQEQPQHF. The CDR3 DNA sequence: TGTGCCATCAGTGAGGGCAGGGGGCAAGAACAGCCCCAGCATTTT.

This clone has ten or more counts. The V call is TRBV5-1, the J call TRBJ2-3, with D perhaps TRBD2 (6 bases). The ends were cut back, 5 bases at V and 0 bases at J, with 10 bases in the middle. Germline loops: CDR1 SGHRS, CDR2 YFSETQ. The CDR3 is 14 residues long. The chain's CDR3 is CASSWGDSTDTQYF. The CDR3 DNA reads as TGCGCCAGCAGTTGGGGGGATAGCACAGATACGCAGTATTTT.

This clone has a count of ten or more. J is TRBJ1-5 and V is TRBV19; possible D gene TRBD1, 5 bases. Trimming removed 2 bases at V and 8 bases at J, with 13 bases between. This CDR3 comprises 14 residues. Germline V lookup: CDR1 LNHDA, CDR2 SQIVND (reference sequence). In nucleotides, the CDR3 is TGTGCCAGTAGTATACGGGGGGATGGGGAGCCCCAGCATTTT. Its translation: CASSIRGDGEPQHF. Full variable domain (missing parts from reference TRBV19 and TRBJ1-5): DGGITQSPKYLFRKEGQNVTLSCEQNLNHDAMYWYRQDPGQGLRLIYYSQIVNDFQKGDIAEGYSVSREKKESFPLTVTSAQKNPTAFYLCASSIRGDGEPQHFGDGTRLSIL.

This clone has at least ten counts. The chain employs TRBV21-1 and TRBJ1-1. TRBV21-1 is given as a pseudogene. CDR3 length equals 17 residues. CDR3 sequence: CASSKAKLRGGGTEAFF. The CDR3 nucleotides read TGTGCCAGCAGCAAAGCGAAACTACGGGGAGGAGGGACTGAAGCTTTCTTT.

This clone appeared many times. The rearrangement joins TRBV29-1 to TRBJ2-2; D perhaps matches TRBD1 (7 bases). Germline values: CDR1 SQVTM, CDR2 ANQGSEA. CDR3 length equals 12 residues. The CDR3 spells CSSGGSTGELFF. CDR3 sequence (DNA): TGCTCCTCAGGGGGGAGCACCGGGGAGCTGTTTTTT.

This clone was observed at least ten times. The CDR3 region is CASSYSRSSSYNEQFF. In DNA form, the CDR3 reads TGTGCCAGCAGTTACTCCAGGTCAAGCTCCTACAATGAGCAGTTCTTC. The chain combines TRBV6-6 with TRBJ2-1; D is ambiguous. The V gene's germline CDR1 is MNHNY and CDR2 SVGAGI (reference sequence). CDR3 length: 16 residues. Trimming removed 0 bases from V and 0 bases from J, with 9 bases in between.

This clone was picked up many times. The CDR3 DNA follows: TGCGCCAGCAGCCTCCTGGCTCGGGGTTCGAATGAGCAGTTCTTC. This gives the protein CASSLLARGSNEQFF. This rearrangement joins TRBV4-1 to TRBJ2-1, with D perhaps TRBD2 (5 bases). From germline, CDR1 is MGHRA and CDR2 YSYEKL. The CDR3 totals 15 residues. Trimming pared 4 bases from V and 7 bases from J, leaving 17 bases between.

In its sample, this clone was seen many times. The V gene is TRBV19, the J gene TRBJ1-5; tentatively, D is TRBD1 (6 bases). This CDR3 contains 17 residues. V was clipped by 9 bases and J by 6 bases, with 27 bases between them. From germline, CDR1 is LNHDA and CDR2 SQIVND (reference sequence). In DNA form, the CDR3 reads TGTGCCAGCTATACATCAGACAGGTTTAATATTGGTCAGCCCCAGCATTTT. This sequence encodes CASYTSDRFNIGQPQHF.

Many counts were recorded for this clone. The chain couples TRBV14 to TRBJ2-4; 8 bases fit TRBD2. Germline V lookup: CDR1 SGHDN, CDR2 FVKESK. V shed 2 bases and J 3 bases; nucleotides not matched to a gene: 9. The CDR3 runs 17 residues. CDR3 protein: CASSQTGLAGNKNIQYF. The CDR3 region has the DNA TGTGCCAGCAGCCAAACCGGACTAGCTGGGAACAAAAACATTCAGTACTTC.

This clone was seen at least ten times. The J gene is TRBJ2-7, the V gene TRBV28; 10 nucleotides line up with TRBD2. CDR1 and CDR2 from the germline V gene are MDHEN and SYDVKM. The CDR3 has 15 residues. The ends lost 7 bases at V and 7 bases at J; junction bases unmatched: 13. The DNA of the CDR3 is TGTGCCAGCAATCTTAGCGGGAGGCGAAAAAGGGAGCAGTACTTC. Residues: CASNLSGRRKREQYF.

This clone was seen at least ten times. The chain is built from TRBV19 and TRBJ2-2; 8 bases map to TRBD1. Germline V gene lookup returns CDR1 LNHDA and CDR2 SQIVND (reference sequence). The CDR3 is 15 residues long. Unmatched junction bases numbered 3, after V lost 2 bases and J lost 4 bases. CDR3 amino acids: CASSILTGATGELFF. The CDR3 DNA reads TGTGCCAGTAGTATATTGACAGGGGCCACCGGGGAGCTGTTTTTT.

This clone was observed at least ten times. The chain couples TRBV5-6 to TRBJ1-1, with D possibly TRBD1 on 5 matching bases. CDR3 length: 12 residues. Germline values: CDR1 SGHDT, CDR2 YYEEEE. V lost 4 bases to trimming and J lost 4 bases, with 8 bases between them. The CDR3 region is CASSAGGTEAFF. DNA of the CDR3: TGTGCCAGCAGCGCGGGGGGCACTGAAGCTTTCTTT.

This clone has at least ten counts. V gene TRBV15 combines with J gene TRBJ1-5, with D uncertain. V lost 0 bases and J 5 bases, leaving 8 bases between the germline ends. The germline CDR1 and CDR2 sequences are LNHNV and YYDKDF (reference sequence). The CDR3 has 14 residues. The CDR3 spells CATSRDFNYQPQHF. The CDR3 nucleotides read TGTGCCACCAGCAGAGACTTTAACTATCAGCCCCAGCATTTT.

This clone was seen at least ten times. The chain uses TRBV10-3 and TRBJ2-1; TRBD2 aligns across 10 bases. Trimming cost V 8 bases and J 4 bases; bases outside gene matches: 14. CDR1 is ENHRY, CDR2 SYGVKD, per germline. The CDR3 has 17 amino acids. The CDR3 DNA reads TGTGCCATCCGACCTCAGGCTAGCGGGAGAGTTTACAATGAGCAGTTCTTC. It specifies CAIRPQASGRVYNEQFF.

This clone was counted between two and nine times. The chain links TRBV7-5 to TRBJ2-3; no check of the table's D call, TRBD2, against the DNA was made. TRBV7-5 is a listed pseudogene. The CDR3 consists of 14 residues. The CDR3 nucleotides read TGTGCCAGCAGCTTGGTGACTAGCACAGATACGCAGTATTTT. Amino acid sequence: CASSLVTSTDTQYF.

This clone was seen ten or more times. The rearrangement joins TRBV27 to TRBJ2-2, with 11 nucleotides matching TRBD2. CDR1 MNHEY and CDR2 SMNVEV come from the germline V gene (reference sequence). V dropped 3 bases and J dropped 5; count of bases not matched to a gene: 5. This CDR3 is built from 16 residues. The chain's CDR3 is CASSFSSGRATGELFF. CDR3 DNA: TGTGCCAGCAGTTTTAGTAGCGGGAGGGCAACCGGGGAGCTGTTTTTT.

This clone was recorded at least ten times. The V gene is TRBV6-1, the J gene TRBJ2-7; 13 bases agree with TRBD2. The CDR3 runs 17 residues. Germline CDR1 MNHNS, CDR2 SASEGT. The V and J ends lost 1 base and 2 bases, in that order; junction bases with no gene match: 5. CDR3 residues: CASSEEPLAGGPYEQYF. For the CDR3, the DNA is TGTGCCAGCAGTGAAGAGCCACTAGCGGGAGGGCCCTACGAGCAGTACTTC.

In this sample, this clone turned up many times. V and J are TRBV5-1 and TRBJ2-5; TRBD1 agrees at 10 bases. The trim removed 2 bases at V and 3 bases at J, leaving 1 base unmatched. Germline V lookup: CDR1 SGHRS, CDR2 YFSETQ. This CDR3 contains 14 residues. CDR3: CASSLGTGEETQYF. CDR3 coding DNA: TGCGCCAGCAGCTTAGGGACAGGGGAAGAGACCCAGTACTTC.

This clone was picked up many times. The V and J genes are TRBV28 and TRBJ2-7; D may be TRBD2 (6 bases). V was shortened by 6 bases and J by 7 bases, with 22 bases between the two germline ends. CDR3 size: 15 residues. Germline values: CDR1 MDHEN, CDR2 SYDVKM. The CDR3 region has the DNA TGTGCCAGCAGCTCGGGATATTACGGAGGGTATGAGCAGTACTTC. Encoded protein: CASSSGYYGGYEQYF.